This T cell receptor beta chain was recorded in a study of glioma-infiltrating T cells after dendritic cell vaccination (dated by TCRdb to about 2016). With respect to the entire study: The cohort comprised about 15 glioblastoma patients from Phase I and II dendritic cell vaccination trials, 9 newly diagnosed and 6 with recurrent disease. Between about 2003 and 2012, patients were given autologous tumor lysate-pulsed dendritic cell vaccination. To make the vaccine, monocyte-derived dendritic cells were cultured for roughly seven days with IL-4 and GM-CSF and then pulsed overnight with autologous tumor lysate. Each patient was given three intradermal dendritic cell vaccine injections, spaced two weeks apart, in the arm below the axilla. In glioblastoma patients vaccinated with dendritic cells, deep sequencing of TCR beta CDR3 regions served to measure tumor-infiltrating lymphocyte content and to compare repertoires between tumor and blood. TCR sequencing metrics, including TIL content and tumor-blood repertoire overlap, were correlated with survival after dendritic cell vaccination.

As to this clone: This clone's antigen is unknown. No qualities accompany the bases; no much larger clone lies one base away.

From cysteine to phenylalanine, the CDR3 is 16 amino acids long. Only the CDR3 part of the read is kept: 48 bases, read in frame from the first base. Trimming costs V 5 bases and J 3 bases, and their ends lie 18 bases apart. CDR1 and CDR2, looked up from the germline V gene, are MRHNA and SNTAGT. Findings and caveats that apply to the study as a whole: No direct relationship between TCR clonality and survival was found, suggesting a diverse polyclonal response may matter. The cohort was small and heterogeneous, few patients had complete blood and tumor sets, and even fewer had initial-recurrent tumor pairs. Longer time to progression and overall survival after dendritic cell vaccination were predicted by higher estimated pretreatment TIL content. The three-group TCR overlap response model was described as speculative and requiring prospective validation.

Patients were selected on the basis of adequate residual fresh-frozen tumor tissue and more than two years of available survival data. Although molecular status otherwise differed among the glioblastoma patients, no patient had an isocitrate dehydrogenase mutation. PBMC were collected before vaccination, two weeks after the third vaccination, and at tumor progression if tumor progression occurred. The Qiagen DNeasy Blood extraction Kit was used to extract genomic DNA. Using the immunoSEQ assay, TCRB CDR3 regions were amplified from 2 micrograms of genomic DNA, or from all available DNA when less than that was on hand. For multiplex PCR, 60 forward primers for TCR V beta segments and 13 reverse primers for J beta segments were used. To estimate reads per starting template, synthetic control templates were spiked into each sample at limiting dilution. The Illumina HiSeq System generated sequencing reads of 87 bp. Concerning the study's data processing: PCR and sequencing errors were removed by a nearest neighbor algorithm that merged closely related sequences. TCR overlap was defined as the percentage of unique tumor TCR beta sequences that were also present in the same patient's peripheral blood. TCRdb limited this immuneACCESS table to in-frame rearrangements with V and J called. A share of clones is missing; checked studies link under half to unresolved V genes, and the rest is unexplained. The DNA gave D and trimming, while V, J and clone size come from that table. The sample table lists 80,000 to 95,000 clones, approximately 87% of them with a count of one. About 2.9% of the sample comes from the top ten.

The sample here was blood, taken before dendritic cell vaccination. The chain is encoded by TRBV6-4 joined to TRBJ2-3; the D region possibly corresponds to TRBD1 (5 bases align). The source is a human donor with glioblastoma. The CDR3 protein is CASSRQSGHSTDTQYF. The DNA sequence is as follows: TGTGCCAGCAGTCGACAGTCTGGGCATAGTACAGATACGCAGTATTTT.